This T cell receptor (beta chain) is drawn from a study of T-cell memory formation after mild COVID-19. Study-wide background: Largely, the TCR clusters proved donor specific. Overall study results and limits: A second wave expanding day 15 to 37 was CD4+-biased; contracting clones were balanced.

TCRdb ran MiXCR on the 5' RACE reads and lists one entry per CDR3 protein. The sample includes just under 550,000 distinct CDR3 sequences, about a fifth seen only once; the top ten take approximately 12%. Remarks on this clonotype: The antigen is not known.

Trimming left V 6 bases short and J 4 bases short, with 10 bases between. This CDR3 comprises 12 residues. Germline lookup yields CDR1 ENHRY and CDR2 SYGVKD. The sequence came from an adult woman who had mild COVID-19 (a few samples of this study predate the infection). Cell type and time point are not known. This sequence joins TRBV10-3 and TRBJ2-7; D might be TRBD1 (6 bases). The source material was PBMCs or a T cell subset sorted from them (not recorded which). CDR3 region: CAISPDSYEQYF. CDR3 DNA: TGTGCCATCAGCCCGGACAGTTACGAGCAGTACTTC.